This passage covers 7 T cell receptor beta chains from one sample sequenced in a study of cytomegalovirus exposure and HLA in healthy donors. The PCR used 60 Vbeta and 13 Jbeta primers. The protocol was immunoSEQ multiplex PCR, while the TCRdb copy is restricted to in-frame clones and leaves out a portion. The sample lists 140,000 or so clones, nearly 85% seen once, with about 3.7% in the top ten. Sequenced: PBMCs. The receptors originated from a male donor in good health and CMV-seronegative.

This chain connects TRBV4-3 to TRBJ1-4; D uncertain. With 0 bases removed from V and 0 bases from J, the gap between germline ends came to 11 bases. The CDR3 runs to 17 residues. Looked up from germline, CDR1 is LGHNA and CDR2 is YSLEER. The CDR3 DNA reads TGCGCCAGCAGCCAAGAACTCAGGCTGTCAACTAATGAAAAACTGTTTTTT. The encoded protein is CASSQELRLSTNEKLFF.

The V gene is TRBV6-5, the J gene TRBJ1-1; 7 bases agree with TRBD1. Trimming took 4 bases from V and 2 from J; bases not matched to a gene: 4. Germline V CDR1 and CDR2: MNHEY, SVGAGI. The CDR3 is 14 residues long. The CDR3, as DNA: TGTGCCAGCAGTTCAGGGACAGCCAACACTGAAGCTTTCTTT. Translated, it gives CASSSGTANTEAFF.

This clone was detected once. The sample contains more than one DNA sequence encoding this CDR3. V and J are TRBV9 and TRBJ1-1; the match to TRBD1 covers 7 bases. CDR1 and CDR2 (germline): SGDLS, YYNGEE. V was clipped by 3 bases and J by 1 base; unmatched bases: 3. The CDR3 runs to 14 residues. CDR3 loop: CASSASGGNTEAFF. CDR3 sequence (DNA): TGTGCCAGCAGCGCTTCAGGGGGGAACACTGAAGCTTTCTTT.

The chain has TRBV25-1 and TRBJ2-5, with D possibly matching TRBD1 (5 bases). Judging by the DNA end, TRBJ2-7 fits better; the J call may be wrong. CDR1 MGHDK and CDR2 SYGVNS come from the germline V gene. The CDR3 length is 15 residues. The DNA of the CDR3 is TGTGCCAGCAGTGAAGACAGCATAAGCAATTACGAGCAGTACTTC. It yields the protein CASSEDSISNYEQYF.

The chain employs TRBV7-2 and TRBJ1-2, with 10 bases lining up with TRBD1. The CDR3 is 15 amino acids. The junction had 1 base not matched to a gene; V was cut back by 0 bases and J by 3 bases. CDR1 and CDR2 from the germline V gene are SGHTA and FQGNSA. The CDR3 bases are TGTGCCAGCAGCTTAGCGGGGACAGGGGACTATGGCTACACCTTC. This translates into CASSLAGTGDYGYTF.

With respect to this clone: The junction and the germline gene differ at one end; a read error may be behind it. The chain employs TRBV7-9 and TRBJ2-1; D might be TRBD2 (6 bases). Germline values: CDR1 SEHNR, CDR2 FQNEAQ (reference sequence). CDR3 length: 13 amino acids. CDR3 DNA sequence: TGTTCCAGCAGCTTACTCCGCGGGGATGAGCAGTTCTTC. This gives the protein CSSSLLRGDEQFF.

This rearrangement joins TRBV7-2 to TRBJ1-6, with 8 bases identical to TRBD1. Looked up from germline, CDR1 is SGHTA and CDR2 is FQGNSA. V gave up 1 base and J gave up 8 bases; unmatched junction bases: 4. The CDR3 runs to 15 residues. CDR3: CASSLGTGSHSPLHF. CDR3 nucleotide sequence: TGTGCCAGCAGCTTAGGGACAGGGAGTCATTCACCCCTCCACTTT.